A single sample is the source of the 30 T cell receptor beta chains below, sequenced in a study of shared clonotypes between healthy human individuals. TCRdb's copy holds only in-frame clones and misses some; the assay was immunoSEQ multiplex PCR. This table has 2 million or so clones, 85% to 95% appearing once. Sequenced sample: naive CD4+ T cells sorted from blood. Stated subset: CD45RA+ positively selected. The receptors stem from a man aged 18 to 35 in good health.

The V and J genes are TRBV2 and TRBJ2-3; maybe TRBD1 (5 bases). The CDR3 covers 16 residues. The V and J ends lost 1 base and 4 bases respectively, with 15 bases between them. Germline lookup yields CDR1 SNHLY and CDR2 FYNNEI. The CDR3 DNA reads TGTGCCAGCAGTGAAGTCTCGAGGACACGGCCAGATACGCAGTATTTT. As protein: CASSEVSRTRPDTQYF.

The chain employs TRBV27 and TRBJ2-3; 10 bases align to TRBD2. V dropped 6 bases and J dropped 2; count of bases not matched to a gene: 5. The CDR3 spans 15 residues. Germline V gives CDR1 MNHEY, CDR2 SMNVEV (reference sequence). The DNA of the CDR3 is TGTGCCAGCAGGTCGGGACTAGCGTACACAGATACGCAGTATTTT. Its protein product is CASRSGLAYTDTQYF.

Regarding this clone: Other DNA sequences within the sample encode an identical CDR3. J is TRBJ2-3 and V is TRBV5-1, with 8 bases matching TRBD1. Germline trimming cut 2 bases from V and 4 bases from J; bases unmatched to any gene: 6. Germline CDR1 is SGHRS and CDR2 is YFSETQ. This CDR3 region has 15 residues. CDR3 sequence (DNA): TGCGCCAGCAGCTTCTCTGGACAGGGTGCAGATACGCAGTATTTT. Encoded protein: CASSFSGQGADTQYF.

The rearrangement links TRBV5-1 to TRBJ2-3; D is perhaps TRBD2 (6 bases). V lost 5 bases and J lost 2, with 15 bases in between. Germline loops: CDR1 SGHRS, CDR2 YFSETQ. This CDR3 has 15 amino acids. CDR3 DNA: TGCGCCAGCAGTACCGTCACTAGCTCCACAGATACGCAGTATTTT. Protein product: CASSTVTSSTDTQYF. The full variable domain, with the rest looked up from reference TRBV5-1 and TRBJ2-3, is KAGVTQTPRYLIKTRGQQVTLSCSPISGHRSVSWYQQTPGQGLQFLFEYFSETQRNKGNFPGRFSGRQFSNSRSEMNVSTLELGDSALYLCASSTVTSSTDTQYFGPGTRLTVL.

In its sample, this clone was seen once. This chain uses TRBV27 with TRBJ2-7; 8 bases fit TRBD2. The CDR3 length is 14 residues. After removal of 8 bases from V and 6 bases from J, the junction contained 12 bases not matched to a gene. The V gene's germline CDR1 is MNHEY and CDR2 SMNVEV (reference sequence). The CDR3: CASSPGTRVGEQYF. The CDR3 DNA follows: TGTGCCAGCTCCCCCGGGACTAGAGTGGGCGAGCAGTACTTC.

The chain uses TRBV18 and TRBJ2-3, with D perhaps being TRBD1 or TRBD2 (5 bases each). Germline V gene sequence: CDR1 KGHSH, CDR2 LQKENI. The CDR3 runs to 17 residues. V was clipped by 0 bases and J by 6 bases, with 19 bases between them. CDR3 nucleotide sequence: TGTGCCAGCTCACCACCGGTTGGGGGACCGGGATTGGATACGCAGTATTTT. Encoded protein: CASSPPVGGPGLDTQYF.

This chain joins TRBV28 and TRBJ2-5; D remains ambiguous. V lost 9 bases to trimming and J lost 5 bases, with 7 bases between them. CDR1 is MDHEN, CDR2 SYDVKM, per germline. CDR3 length: 10 amino acids. In DNA form, the CDR3 reads TGTGCCAGTGGGCGGGAGACCCAGTACTTC. It yields the protein CASGRETQYF.

The CDR3 protein is CATSRGVDVNQPQHF. The CDR3 DNA follows: TGTGCCACGAGTCGGGGGGTGGATGTCAATCAGCCCCAGCATTTT. This chain connects TRBV15 to TRBJ1-5; a weak D match, TRBD1 (5 bases). The V end lost 9 bases, the J end lost 3 bases, and 18 bases lay between the germline ends. The CDR3 sequence is 15 residues long. From germline, CDR1 is LNHNV and CDR2 YYDKDF (reference sequence).

This clone was found once. The chain recombines TRBV6-5 with TRBJ2-7; 9 positions agree with TRBD1. Germline assignment: CDR1 MNHEY and CDR2 SVGAGI. The J segment lost 5 bases and the V segment lost 6 bases, leaving 8 bases of the junction unmatched. This CDR3 is built from 14 residues. CDR3 protein: CASRTGTGYHEQYF. CDR3 bases: TGTGCCAGCAGGACCGGGACAGGGTATCACGAGCAGTACTTC.

This clone has just one count. Other nucleotide sequences from this sample produce the same CDR3. The genes are TRBV5-1 and TRBJ1-1, with D perhaps matching TRBD1 (6 bases). Germline assignment: CDR1 SGHRS and CDR2 YFSETQ. The CDR3 is 12 amino acids. Deletions cut 3 bases from V and 5 bases from J, with 8 bases between. CDR3 DNA: TGCGCCAGCAGCTCACAGGGAACTGAAGCTTTCTTT. Translating gives CASSSQGTEAFF.

Of note for this clone: Other DNA sequences within the sample encode an identical CDR3. This chain uses TRBV5-1 with TRBJ2-7, with 8 bases lining up with TRBD1. The J segment lost 2 bases and the V segment lost 1 base, leaving 2 bases of the junction unmatched. CDR1 SGHRS and CDR2 YFSETQ come from the germline V gene. CDR3 length: 14 residues. The CDR3 is CASSLTGGPYEQYF. CDR3 coding DNA: TGCGCCAGCAGCTTGACAGGGGGACCCTACGAGCAGTACTTC. Based on the CDR3 plus reference TRBV5-1 and TRBJ2-7, the full variable domain is KAGVTQTPRYLIKTRGQQVTLSCSPISGHRSVSWYQQTPGQGLQFLFEYFSETQRNKGNFPGRFSGRQFSNSRSEMNVSTLELGDSALYLCASSLTGGPYEQYFGPGTRLTVT.

Worth noting for this clone: Other DNA sequences in this sample translate to the same CDR3. This chain connects TRBV28 to TRBJ2-5; 7 bases align to TRBD1. The J segment lost 4 bases and the V segment lost 2 bases, leaving 7 bases of the junction unmatched. The CDR3 runs 15 residues. Germline-derived CDR1 and CDR2 are MDHEN and SYDVKM. The CDR3 spells CASSLGAGGRETQYF. CDR3 coding DNA: TGTGCCAGCAGTTTAGGTGCAGGGGGTAGAGAGACCCAGTACTTC.

Of note for this clone: Other DNA sequences in the sample encode the same CDR3. The chain employs TRBV6-5 and TRBJ2-5, with D perhaps matching TRBD2 (5 bases). The CDR3 spans 13 residues. V was shortened by 6 bases and J by 2 bases, with 10 bases between the two germline ends. Per the germline V gene, CDR1 is MNHEY and CDR2 is SVGAGI. CDR3 sequence (DNA): TGTGCCAGCAGCCCCGGGGTGCAAGAGACCCAGTACTTC. This codes for CASSPGVQETQYF.

On this clone: The same CDR3 also results from other DNA sequences found in this sample. This rearrangement joins TRBV18 to TRBJ2-7; 7 positions agree with TRBD1. Germline-derived CDR1 and CDR2 are KGHSH and LQKENI. The CDR3 totals 14 residues. Losses at the gene ends were 6 bases for V and 2 bases for J; bases not matched to a gene: 7. CDR3 loop: CASSPDRATYEQYF. The CDR3, as DNA: TGTGCCAGCTCGCCTGACAGGGCGACCTACGAGCAGTACTTC.

The rearrangement links TRBV6-5 to TRBJ1-3; weak D call: TRBD1 (5 bases). The CDR3 runs to 15 residues. V lost 7 bases, J lost 8 bases, and 21 bases lay in between. The V gene's germline CDR1 is MNHEY and CDR2 SVGAGI. The CDR3 DNA is TGTGCCAGCACCTCTACAGGATTGGGGGAGGACACCATATATTTT. As protein: CASTSTGLGEDTIYF.

The CDR3 bases are TGTGCCAGCAGAATACAGGGGGCAGAAAACATTCAGTACTTC. Amino acids: CASRIQGAENIQYF. The chain carries TRBV6-5 and TRBJ2-4; 9 positions match TRBD1. This CDR3 spans 14 amino acids. Germline V gives CDR1 MNHEY, CDR2 SVGAGI. J gave up 5 bases and V 6 bases, and 5 bases lay outside the gene matches.

The rearrangement links TRBV7-2 to TRBJ2-7, with TRBD2 matching over 13 bases. Per the germline V gene, CDR1 is SGHTA and CDR2 is FQGNSA. V dropped 5 bases and J dropped 4; count of bases not matched to a gene: 11. The CDR3 totals 17 residues. The CDR3 bases are TGTGCCAGCAGCCCCATACTAGCGGGAGGGATCTTTTACGAGCAGTACTTC. It yields the protein CASSPILAGGIFYEQYF.

This chain connects TRBV18 to TRBJ1-3; D gene uncertain. The CDR3 covers 17 residues. The V and J ends lost 1 base and 0 bases respectively, with 13 bases between them. Looked up from germline, CDR1 is KGHSH and CDR2 is LQKENI. Written as DNA, the CDR3 is TGTGCCAGCTCACCACGGTCGACCCCGAGCTCTGGAAACACCATATATTTT. Residues: CASSPRSTPSSGNTIYF.

The gene calls are TRBV5-1 and TRBJ2-3; perhaps TRBD1 as D (6 bases). Per the germline V gene, CDR1 is SGHRS and CDR2 is YFSETQ. CDR3 size: 14 residues. Trimming cost V 4 bases and J 6 bases, with 15 bases left between them. In DNA form, the CDR3 reads TGCGCCAGCAGCCAGACAGGTTCGGGGGATACGCAGTATTTT. Protein: CASSQTGSGDTQYF.

The rearrangement links TRBV7-8 to TRBJ2-7; perhaps D is TRBD1 or TRBD2 (5 bases each). The CDR3 covers 14 residues. CDR1 and CDR2 from the germline V gene are SGHVS and FQNEAQ. V lost 1 base, J lost 3 bases, and 10 bases lay in between. The CDR3 nucleotides read TGTGCCAGCAGCTTAGAGGCGAGGGGCTACGAGCAGTACTTC. Its translation is CASSLEARGYEQYF.

The V gene is TRBV6-6, the J gene TRBJ1-2; weak D call: TRBD1 (6 bases). This CDR3 is 15 amino acids long. Germline V lookup: CDR1 MNHNY, CDR2 SVGAGI (reference sequence). Between the trimmed V and J ends, which lost 5 bases and 5 bases, there was a span of 18 bases. CDR3 loop: CASSPGSRGGYGYTF. The CDR3 bases are TGTGCCAGCAGTCCGGGATCCAGGGGCGGGTATGGCTACACCTTC.

J is TRBJ1-1 and V is TRBV5-1; no reliable D call. Germline CDR1 SGHRS, CDR2 YFSETQ. V was cut by 2 bases and J by 0 bases, with 8 bases left in between. The CDR3 consists of 14 residues. CDR3 sequence reads: CASSFIGLNTEAFF. The CDR3 nucleotides read TGCGCCAGCAGCTTCATAGGGCTGAACACTGAAGCTTTCTTT.

The chain has TRBV4-2 and TRBJ2-5, with a tentative D call TRBD2 (7 bases). The CDR3 extends over 16 amino acids. In germline, CDR1 is LGHNA, CDR2 YNFKEQ. V was pared by 4 bases and J by 1 base, with 16 bases between. This CDR3 is CASSPTWGGLQETQYF. CDR3 DNA sequence: TGTGCCAGCAGCCCGACTTGGGGGGGGCTCCAAGAGACCCAGTACTTC.

As regards this clone: The sample carries other DNA sequences with the same CDR3. The chain combines TRBV25-1 with TRBJ2-7, with D tentatively TRBD1 or TRBD2 (5 bases each). Trimming removed 7 bases from V and 4 bases from J, with 11 bases in between. This CDR3 is built from 12 residues. Germline CDR1 reads MGHDK; CDR2 reads SYGVNS. CDR3 residues: CASKGGGYEQYF. DNA for the CDR3: TGTGCCAGCAAGGGTGGGGGTTACGAGCAGTACTTC.

The V gene is TRBV29-1, the J gene TRBJ2-7; the D gene is possibly TRBD2 (5 bases). CDR3 size: 13 residues. V was trimmed by 2 bases and J by 3 bases, leaving 11 bases between them. Per germline, CDR1 SQVTM and CDR2 ANQGSEA. The CDR3 loop is CSVELLAGYEQYF. The DNA for the CDR3 is TGCAGCGTTGAATTGCTAGCTGGCTACGAGCAGTACTTC.

This sequence joins TRBV7-2 and TRBJ2-2, with D perhaps matching TRBD1 (6 bases). This CDR3 has 16 amino acids. The germline V gene encodes CDR1 SGHTA and CDR2 FQGNSA. Trimming took 7 bases from V and 1 from J, leaving 16 bases between them. Written as DNA, the CDR3 is TGTGCCAGCACTTCGAGGGGGAACTGGAACACCGGGGAGCTGTTTTTT. It codes for CASTSRGNWNTGELFF. The variable domain in full, with the rest retrieved from reference TRBV7-2 and TRBJ2-2, is GAGVSQSPSNKVTEKGKDVELRCDPISGHTALYWYRQSLGQGLEFLIYFQGNSAPDKSGLPSDRFSAERTGGSVSTLTIQRTQQEDSAVYLCASTSRGNWNTGELFFGEGSRLTVL.

CDR3 sequence: CASSQPRGGAYLNEQFF. CDR3 in DNA: TGTGCCAGCAGCCAGCCGCGCGGGGGGGCTTATCTGAATGAGCAGTTCTTC. The rearrangement uses TRBV28 and TRBJ2-1; 9 nucleotides align to TRBD2. The CDR3 consists of 17 residues. V gave up 6 bases and J gave up 7 bases; unmatched junction bases: 16. Germline V gene sequence: CDR1 MDHEN, CDR2 SYDVKM.

V and J are TRBV6-5 and TRBJ2-3, with D maybe TRBD2 (7 bases). Per the germline V gene, CDR1 is MNHEY and CDR2 is SVGAGI. The ends were cut back, 6 bases at V and 4 bases at J, with 17 bases in the middle. The CDR3 runs 15 residues. DNA for the CDR3: TGTGCCAGCAGGCCTACAGGGAGGGGGTCAGATACGCAGTATTTT. It yields the protein CASRPTGRGSDTQYF.

The rearrangement joins TRBV28 to TRBJ1-5; D unresolved. CDR3 length: 13 amino acids. Trimming took off 1 base at V and 11 bases at J, with 12 bases between the two ends. From germline, CDR1 is MDHEN and CDR2 SYDVKM. CDR3 sequence (DNA): TGTGCCAGCAGTTTATTATCCCCTACCACCCAGCATTTT. It translates to CASSLLSPTTQHF.

V is TRBV2 and J is TRBJ2-5; D is perhaps TRBD2 (6 bases). Germline V gene sequence: CDR1 SNHLY, CDR2 FYNNEI. The CDR3 spans 16 residues. V lost 4 bases and J 9 bases, leaving 24 bases between the germline ends. This CDR3 is CASSGGGKSREISQYF. The CDR3 DNA is TGTGCCAGCAGTGGGGGCGGTAAAAGTCGGGAGATTTCCCAGTACTTC.